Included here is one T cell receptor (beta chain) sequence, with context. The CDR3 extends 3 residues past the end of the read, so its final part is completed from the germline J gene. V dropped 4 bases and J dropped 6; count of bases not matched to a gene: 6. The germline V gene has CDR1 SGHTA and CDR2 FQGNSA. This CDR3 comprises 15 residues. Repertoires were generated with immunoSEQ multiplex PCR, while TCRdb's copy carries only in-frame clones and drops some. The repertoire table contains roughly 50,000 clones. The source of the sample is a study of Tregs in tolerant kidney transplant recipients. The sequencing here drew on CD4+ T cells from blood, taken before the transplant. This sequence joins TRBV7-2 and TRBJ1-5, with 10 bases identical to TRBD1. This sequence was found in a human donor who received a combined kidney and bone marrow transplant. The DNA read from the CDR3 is TGTGCCAGCAGCTCGCGACAGGGGGCGCCTCAGCCC. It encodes CASSSRQGAPQP. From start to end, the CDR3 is CASSSRQGAPQPQHF.